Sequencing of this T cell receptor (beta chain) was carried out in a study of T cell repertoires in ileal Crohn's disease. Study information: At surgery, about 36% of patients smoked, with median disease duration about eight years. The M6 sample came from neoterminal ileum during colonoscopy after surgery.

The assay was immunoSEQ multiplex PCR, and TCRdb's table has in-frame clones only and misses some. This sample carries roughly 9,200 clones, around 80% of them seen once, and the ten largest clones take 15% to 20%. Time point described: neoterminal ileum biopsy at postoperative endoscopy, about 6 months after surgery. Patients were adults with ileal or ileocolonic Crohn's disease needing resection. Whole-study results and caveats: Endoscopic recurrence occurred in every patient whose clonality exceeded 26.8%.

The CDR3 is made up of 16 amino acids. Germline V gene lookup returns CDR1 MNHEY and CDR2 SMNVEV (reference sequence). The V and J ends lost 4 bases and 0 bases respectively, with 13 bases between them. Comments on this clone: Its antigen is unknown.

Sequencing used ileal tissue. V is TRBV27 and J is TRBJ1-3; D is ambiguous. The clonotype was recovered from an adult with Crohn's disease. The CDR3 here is CASSSRTGSSGNTIYF. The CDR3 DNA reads TGTGCCAGCAGTTCACGGACGGGGAGCTCTGGAAACACCATATATTTT.